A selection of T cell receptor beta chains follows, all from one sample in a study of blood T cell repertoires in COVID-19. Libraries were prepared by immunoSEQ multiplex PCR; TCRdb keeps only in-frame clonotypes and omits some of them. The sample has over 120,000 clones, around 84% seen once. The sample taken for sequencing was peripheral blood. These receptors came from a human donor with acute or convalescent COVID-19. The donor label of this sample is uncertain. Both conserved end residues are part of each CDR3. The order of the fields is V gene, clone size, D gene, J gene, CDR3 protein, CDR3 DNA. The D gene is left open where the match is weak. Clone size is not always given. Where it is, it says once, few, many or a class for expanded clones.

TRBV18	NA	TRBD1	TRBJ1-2	CASSAGTGLNYGYTF	TGTGCCAGCTCAGCCGGGACAGGACTTAACTATGGCTACACCTTC
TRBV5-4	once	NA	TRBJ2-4	CASTPTLAKNIQYF	TGTGCCAGCACCCCTACGCTAGCCAAAAACATTCAGTACTTC
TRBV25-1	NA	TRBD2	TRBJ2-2	CASRGTSGTGELFF	TGTGCCAGCAGAGGGACTAGTGGCACCGGGGAGCTGTTTTTT
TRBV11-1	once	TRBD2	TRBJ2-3	CASRPAGGTDTQYF	TGTGCCAGCAGGCCAGCGGGAGGAACAGATACGCAGTATTTT
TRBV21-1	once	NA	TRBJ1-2	CASSSHGQGKNYGYTF	TGTGCCAGCAGCTCCCACGGACAGGGCAAAAACTATGGCTACACCTTC
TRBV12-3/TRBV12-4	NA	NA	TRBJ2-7	CASSSGGHYEQYF	TGTGCCAGCTCTTCAGGGGGGCACTACGAGCAGTACTTC
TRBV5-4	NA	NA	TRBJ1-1	CASSPSQGRGTEAFF	TGTGCCAGCAGCCCAAGTCAGGGGCGCGGGACTGAAGCTTTCTTT
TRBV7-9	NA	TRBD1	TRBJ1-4	CASSPGGGDEKLFF	TGTGCCAGCAGCCCAGGGGGCGGTGATGAAAAACTGTTTTTT
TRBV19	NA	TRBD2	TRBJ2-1	CASSIDSPRLAGGPGEQFF	TGTGCCAGTAGTATAGATTCCCCCCGACTAGCGGGAGGGCCGGGGGAGCAGTTCTTC
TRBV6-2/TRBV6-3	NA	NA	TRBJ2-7	CASSFLLTRYEQYF	TGTGCCAGCAGTTTTTTACTAACGAGGTACGAGCAGTACTTC
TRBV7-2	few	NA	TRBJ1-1	CASVGGISGAEAFF	TGTGCCAGCGTTGGGGGGATTAGCGGGGCTGAAGCTTTCTTT
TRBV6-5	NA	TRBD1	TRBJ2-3	CASSSTGGSTDTQYF	TGTGCCAGCAGTTCCACAGGGGGCTCCACAGATACGCAGTATTTT
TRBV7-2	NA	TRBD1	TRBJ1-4	CASSLVFDRGWEKLFF	TGTGCCAGCAGCTTAGTTTTTGACAGGGGGTGGGAAAAACTGTTTTTT
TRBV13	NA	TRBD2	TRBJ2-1	CASSPPGLGLYNEQFF	TGTGCCAGCAGCCCACCGGGACTAGGTTTATACAATGAGCAGTTCTTC
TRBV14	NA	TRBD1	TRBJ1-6	CASSQGSGTGGSTYNSPLHF	TGTGCCAGCAGCCAAGGGTCCGGGACAGGGGGCTCAACCTATAATTCACCCCTCCACTTT
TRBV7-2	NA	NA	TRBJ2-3	CASSARTDTQYF	TGTGCCAGCAGCGCGAGGACAGATACGCAGTATTTT
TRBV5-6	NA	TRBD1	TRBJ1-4	CASSSNRGDYEKLFF	TGTGCCAGCAGCTCCAACAGGGGAGACTATGAAAAACTGTTTTTT
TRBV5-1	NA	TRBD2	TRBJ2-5	CASSPGGMASLQETQYF	TGCGCCAGCAGCCCGGGGGGAATGGCCTCCCTCCAAGAGACCCAGTACTTC
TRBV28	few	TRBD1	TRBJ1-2	CASSGQGAVFGYTF	TGTGCCAGCAGTGGACAGGGGGCAGTTTTTGGCTACACCTTC
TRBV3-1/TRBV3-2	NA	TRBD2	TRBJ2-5	CASSPWTSGNQETQYF	TGTGCCAGCAGTCCCTGGACTAGCGGGAACCAAGAGACCCAGTACTTC
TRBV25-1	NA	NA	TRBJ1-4	CASSEVNEIEKLFF	TGTGCCAGCAGTGAAGTGAACGAGATAGAAAAACTGTTTTTT
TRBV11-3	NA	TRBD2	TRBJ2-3	CASSLDGLAGGPDTQYF	TGTGCCAGCAGCTTAGACGGACTAGCGGGGGGCCCAGATACGCAGTATTTT
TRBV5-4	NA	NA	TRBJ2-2	CASSGGLGGPWRELFF	TGTGCCAGCTCCGGAGGCCTCGGGGGGCCCTGGCGGGAGCTGTTTTTT
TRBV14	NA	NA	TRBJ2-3	CASRQTGTDTQYF	TGTGCCAGCAGACAGACAGGCACAGATACGCAGTATTTT
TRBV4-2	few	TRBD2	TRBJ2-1	CASSQLGTSGGNYNEQFF	TGTGCCAGCAGCCAACTCGGGACTAGCGGGGGGAACTACAATGAGCAGTTCTTC